This paragraph covers one T cell receptor beta chain sequence. V dropped 3 bases and J dropped 0 bases, with 9 bases sitting between them. CDR1 is LGHNA, CDR2 YSLEER, per germline. The CDR3 has 16 amino acids. Seattle cases were enrolled at active infection and followed longitudinally. Per the authors' pipeline: Amplifying reference gene primers gave estimates of nucleated cell counts. This table comes from immunoSEQ multiplex PCR, and its TCRdb copy is limited to in-frame clones, with some not included. D and trimming come from the DNA, and the V and J calls and clone size come from that table. The sample lists approximately 150,000 clones, approximately 91% seen once, with around 4.8% in the top ten. The data stem from a study of blood T cell repertoires in COVID-19. In the study overall: Whether acute or convalescent, the COVID-19 samples came from the United States, Italy and Spain. T cells, B-cell-depleted T cells, or PBMCs supplied cDNA or gDNA.

The chain uses TRBV4-3 and TRBJ2-6; D perhaps matches TRBD1 (5 bases). Sequenced input: peripheral blood. The receptor was derived from a man between 18 and 29 years old with COVID-19, enrolled during active disease. In DNA, the CDR3 is TGCGCCAGCAGCCACCTCAGGGTCTCTGGGGCCAACGTCCTGACTTTC. Its translation: CASSHLRVSGANVLTF.